Below are 17 T cell receptor beta chains sequenced from a single sample in a study of cytomegalovirus exposure and HLA in healthy donors. The PCR used 60 Vbeta and 13 Jbeta primers. Sequencing was performed with immunoSEQ multiplex PCR; in TCRdb, only in-frame clones are kept and a portion is missing. The sample has around 260,000 clones, 80% seen once; the top ten hold less than 0.4%. The sample consisted of PBMCs. The receptor set was obtained from a girl aged 2 to 10 in good health and CMV-seronegative.

The chain combines TRBV25-1 with TRBJ2-1; D unresolved. The CDR3 is 10 residues long. CDR1 is MGHDK, CDR2 SYGVNS, per germline. V was cut by 10 bases and J by 12 bases, with 13 bases left in between. For the CDR3, the DNA is TGTGCCAACCCCGGGTGTAGGCAGTTCTTC. It codes for CANPGCRQFF.

V gene TRBV7-6 combines with J gene TRBJ1-5; 7 bases fit TRBD1. This CDR3 has 15 residues. With V trimmed by 4 bases and J by 6 bases, 9 bases remained unmatched. Looked up from germline, CDR1 is SGHVS and CDR2 is FNYEAQ. CDR3 sequence (DNA): TGTGCCAGCAGCTCTGACGGGACAGTGCCTCAGCCCCAGCATTTT. As protein: CASSSDGTVPQPQHF. Filled out from reference TRBV7-6 and TRBJ1-5, the complete variable domain reads GAGVSQSPRYKVTKRGQDVALRCDPISGHVSLYWYRQALGQGPEFLTYFNYEAQQDKSGLPNDRFSAERPEGSISTLTIQRTEQRDSAMYRCASSSDGTVPQPQHFGDGTRLSIL.

This chain links TRBV29-1 with TRBJ2-5; tentatively, D is TRBD1 (6 bases). This CDR3 has 15 amino acids. The germline gives CDR1 SQVTM, CDR2 ANQGSEA. The germline V and J ends were trimmed by 0 bases and 2 bases, with 13 bases remaining between them. CDR3 sequence (DNA): TGCAGCGTTGAAGATCCGTACAGGGTGCAAGAGACCCAGTACTTC. It codes for CSVEDPYRVQETQYF.

V usage is TRBV4-1 and J usage is TRBJ2-3, with a tentative D call TRBD2 (6 bases). V was cut by 4 bases and J by 8 bases, with 16 bases left in between. The CDR3 has 14 amino acids. The V gene's germline CDR1 is MGHRA and CDR2 YSYEKL. The CDR3 nucleotides read TGCGCCAGCAGCCGATTTAGGGACTTCGGTACGCAGTATTTT. It translates to CASSRFRDFGTQYF.

J is TRBJ1-1 and V is TRBV6-4; the D gene is possibly TRBD1 (5 bases). Germline CDR1 MRHNA, CDR2 SNTAGT. The CDR3 has 13 amino acids. Trimming cost V 6 bases and J 2 bases, with 10 bases left between them. CDR3 sequence reads: CASRRGGNTEAFF. The DNA for the CDR3 is TGTGCCAGCAGAAGGGGAGGAAACACTGAAGCTTTCTTT.

This rearrangement joins TRBV27 to TRBJ1-4, with 7 nucleotides matching TRBD1. Trimming at V came to 2 bases and at J to 8 bases, leaving 11 bases not matched to a gene. CDR3 length equals 16 residues. Germline CDR1 reads MNHEY; CDR2 reads SMNVEV (reference sequence). The DNA for the CDR3 is TGTGCCAGCAGTTTACTTTACAGGGGAAAGGGAGAAAAACTGTTTTTT. As protein: CASSLLYRGKGEKLFF.

This clone was counted once. The chain has TRBV5-4 and TRBJ2-7, with D maybe TRBD2 (5 bases). There are 14 residues in the CDR3. CDR1 is SGHNT and CDR2 is YYREEE in the germline V gene (reference sequence). V lost 5 bases to trimming and J lost 5 bases, with 17 bases between them. In DNA form, the CDR3 reads TGTGCCAGCAGAAATTTAGGAGGCTCGGACGAGCAGTACTTC. It yields the protein CASRNLGGSDEQYF.

With regard to this clone: One junction end does not reproduce the germline sequence, and a read error may be involved. For the CDR3, the DNA is TGTGTCAGCAGTTCCTACCGGACTGCTGGCTATGGCTACACCTTC. This encodes CVSSSYRTAGYGYTF. The chain links TRBV27 to TRBJ1-2, with D unresolved. Germline loops: CDR1 MNHEY, CDR2 SMNVEV (reference sequence). CDR3 length equals 15 residues.

The rearrangement links TRBV28 to TRBJ2-2, with TRBD2 matching over 7 bases. V was pared by 5 bases and J by 4 bases, with 10 bases of the junction left unmatched. The CDR3 runs to 16 residues. The V gene's germline CDR1 is MDHEN and CDR2 SYDVKM. CDR3 amino acids: CASSPPGGSFTGELFF. The CDR3 DNA reads as TGTGCCAGCAGTCCTCCAGGCGGGAGTTTCACCGGGGAGCTGTTTTTT.

The chain is built from TRBV6-5 and TRBJ1-1; the match to TRBD1 covers 7 bases. Germline V lookup: CDR1 MNHEY, CDR2 SVGAGI. The CDR3 has 16 residues. The V and J ends lost 2 bases and 3 bases, in that order; junction bases with no gene match: 9. The CDR3 coding sequence is TGTGCCAGCAGTTACAATCCCAGGGGGATTTACACTGAAGCTTTCTTT. Translation: CASSYNPRGIYTEAFF.

The chain employs TRBV28 and TRBJ1-2; D not resolved. Looked up from germline, CDR1 is MDHEN and CDR2 is SYDVKM. The V gene lost 5 bases and the J gene lost 4 bases, with 14 bases spanning the gap. CDR3 length: 14 amino acids. The CDR3 nucleotides read TGTGCCAGCAGTCGCGGCGGCACACCCTATGGCTACACCTTC. The encoded protein is CASSRGGTPYGYTF.

V usage is TRBV6-6 and J usage is TRBJ2-1, with a possible D match to TRBD2 (5 bases). The length of the CDR3 is 12 residues. Trimming took 5 bases from V and 12 from J, leaving 14 bases between them. The germline gives CDR1 MNHNY, CDR2 SVGAGI (reference sequence). The CDR3: CASSPSSSRQFF. The CDR3 DNA reads as TGTGCCAGCAGTCCTAGCTCTAGCCGGCAGTTCTTC.

The J gene is TRBJ1-6, the V gene TRBV6-1, with a weak D call TRBD1 (6 bases). The CDR3 length is 15 residues. CDR1 is MNHNS and CDR2 is SASEGT in the germline V gene. Trimming removed 11 bases at V and 0 bases at J, with 14 bases between. The CDR3 protein is CAHPGGRSYNSPLHF. Written as DNA, the CDR3 is TGTGCCCACCCGGGGGGCCGCTCCTATAATTCACCCCTCCACTTT.

This clone was counted a few times. The chain couples TRBV14 to TRBJ2-1, with a possible D match to TRBD2 (7 bases). The CDR3 has 16 residues. Germline loops: CDR1 SGHDN, CDR2 FVKESK. Trimming took 0 bases from V and 2 from J, leaving 11 bases between them. The CDR3 sequence: CASSQERGGPYNEQFF. The CDR3, as DNA: TGTGCCAGCAGCCAAGAAAGGGGGGGCCCCTACAATGAGCAGTTCTTC.

This clone occurred once. The same CDR3 arises from other DNA sequences in this sample as well. The chain employs TRBV30 and TRBJ1-2; D might be TRBD1 (6 bases). The CDR3 has 13 amino acids. Trimming left V 4 bases short and J 6 bases short, with 15 bases between. The germline gives CDR1 GTSNPN, CDR2 SVGIG (reference sequence). The CDR3 coding sequence is TGTGCCTGGACCCTTTCCAGGGGCAATGGCTACACCTTC. Residues: CAWTLSRGNGYTF.

The chain combines TRBV7-9 with TRBJ1-1; tentative D call: TRBD1 (6 bases). This CDR3 spans 15 amino acids. V was trimmed by 5 bases and J by 1 base, leaving 14 bases between them. Germline CDR1 reads SEHNR; CDR2 reads FQNEAQ (reference sequence). This chain's CDR3 is CASSPYRVTNTEAFF. CDR3 coding DNA: TGTGCCAGCAGCCCATACAGGGTTACGAACACTGAAGCTTTCTTT.

This clone was seen only once. The chain combines TRBV25-1 with TRBJ2-5; 8 bases match TRBD2. Germline CDR1 reads MGHDK; CDR2 reads SYGVNS. The junction had 8 bases not matched to a gene; V was cut back by 6 bases and J by 5 bases. This CDR3 is built from 14 residues. The CDR3 bases are TGTGCCAGCAGAGGAACCCGACTAGCGGAGACCCAGTACTTC. It yields the protein CASRGTRLAETQYF.